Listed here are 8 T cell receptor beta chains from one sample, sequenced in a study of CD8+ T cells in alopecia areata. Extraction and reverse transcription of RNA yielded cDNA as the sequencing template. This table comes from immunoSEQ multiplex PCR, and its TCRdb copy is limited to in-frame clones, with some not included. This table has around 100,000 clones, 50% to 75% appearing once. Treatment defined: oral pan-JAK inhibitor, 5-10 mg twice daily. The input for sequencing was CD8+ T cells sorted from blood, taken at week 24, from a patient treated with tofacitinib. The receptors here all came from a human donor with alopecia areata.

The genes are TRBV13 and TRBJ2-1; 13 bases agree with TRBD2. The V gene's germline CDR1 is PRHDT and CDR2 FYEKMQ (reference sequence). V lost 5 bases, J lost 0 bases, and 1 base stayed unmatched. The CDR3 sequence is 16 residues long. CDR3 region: CASSRLAGGSYNEQFF. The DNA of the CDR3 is TGTGCCAGCAGCAGACTAGCGGGGGGCTCCTACAATGAGCAGTTCTTC.

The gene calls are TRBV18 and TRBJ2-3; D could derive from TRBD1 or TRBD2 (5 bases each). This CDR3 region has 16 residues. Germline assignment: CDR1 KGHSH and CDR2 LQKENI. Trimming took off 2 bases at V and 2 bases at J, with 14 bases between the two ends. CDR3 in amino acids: CASSPLWDGSTDTQYF. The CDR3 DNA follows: TGTGCCAGCTCACCATTATGGGACGGATCCACAGATACGCAGTATTTT.

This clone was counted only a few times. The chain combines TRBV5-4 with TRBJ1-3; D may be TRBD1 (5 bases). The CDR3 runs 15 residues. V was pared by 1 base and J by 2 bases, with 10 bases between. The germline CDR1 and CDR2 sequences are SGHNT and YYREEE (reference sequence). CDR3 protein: CASSLLGGAGNTIYF. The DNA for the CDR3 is TGTGCCAGCAGCTTGTTGGGAGGGGCTGGAAACACCATATATTTT.

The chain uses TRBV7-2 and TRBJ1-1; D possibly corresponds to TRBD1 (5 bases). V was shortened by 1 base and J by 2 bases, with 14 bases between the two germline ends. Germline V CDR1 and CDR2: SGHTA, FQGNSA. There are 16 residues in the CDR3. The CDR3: CASSLEWGEGNTEAFF. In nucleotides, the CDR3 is TGTGCCAGCAGCTTAGAGTGGGGGGAGGGAAACACTGAAGCTTTCTTT.

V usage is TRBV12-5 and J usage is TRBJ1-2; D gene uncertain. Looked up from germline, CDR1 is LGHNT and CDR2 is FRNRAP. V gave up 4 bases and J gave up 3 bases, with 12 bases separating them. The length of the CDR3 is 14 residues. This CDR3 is CASGSYGSHYGYTF. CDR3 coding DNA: TGTGCTAGTGGTTCCTATGGGAGCCACTATGGCTACACCTTC.

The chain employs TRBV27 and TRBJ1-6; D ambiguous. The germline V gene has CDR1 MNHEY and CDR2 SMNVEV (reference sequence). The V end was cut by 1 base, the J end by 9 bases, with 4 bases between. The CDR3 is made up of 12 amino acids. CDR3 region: CASSLLGSPLHF. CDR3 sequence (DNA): TGTGCCAGCAGTTTATTAGGTTCACCCCTCCACTTT.

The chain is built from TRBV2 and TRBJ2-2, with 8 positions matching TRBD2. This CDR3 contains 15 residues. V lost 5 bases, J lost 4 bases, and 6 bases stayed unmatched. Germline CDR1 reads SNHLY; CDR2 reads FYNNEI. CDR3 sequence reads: CASSPRGGSTGELFF. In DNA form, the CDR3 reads TGTGCCAGCAGTCCCCGGGGGGGATCCACCGGGGAGCTGTTTTTT.

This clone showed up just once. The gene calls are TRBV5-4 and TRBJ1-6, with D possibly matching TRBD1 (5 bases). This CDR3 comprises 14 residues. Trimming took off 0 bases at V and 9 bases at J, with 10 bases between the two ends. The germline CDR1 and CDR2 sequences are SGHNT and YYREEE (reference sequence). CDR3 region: CASSLGQGGSPLHF. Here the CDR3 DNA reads TGTGCCAGCAGCTTGGGGCAGGGAGGTTCACCCCTCCACTTT.